This TCR beta chain was sequenced for a study of cytomegalovirus exposure and HLA in healthy donors. Overall study findings and caveats: When the data were analyzed later, several of the most significant clusters appeared to be linked to common viral pathogens.

Donors likely had unrecorded immune exposures despite being nominally healthy when sampled. Comments on this clone: Its antigen is unidentified.

Use of 60 Vbeta and 13 Jbeta primers characterized the PCR. The data were produced by immunoSEQ multiplex PCR, yet TCRdb's version contains in-frame clones alone and is incomplete. The sample has 150,000 to 200,000 clones, approximately 72% seen once. There are 16 residues in the CDR3. The V segment lost 0 bases and the J segment 5 bases; nucleotides outside the gene matches: 6. In germline, CDR1 is SGDLS, CDR2 YYNGEE. Sample: PBMCs. The chain carries TRBV9 and TRBJ2-1, with TRBD1 identical over 9 bases. This receptor was taken from a human donor in good health. The CDR3: CASSVVSGQGNNEQFF. CDR3 DNA: TGTGCCAGCAGCGTAGTTTCTGGACAGGGGAACAATGAGCAGTTCTTC.